These 21 T cell receptor beta chains originate from one sample sequenced in a study of tumor-infiltrating lymphocytes in primary liver carcinoma. The template, 500 ng total RNA, yielded TCR beta cDNA made with a constant-region primer. For TCR beta, libraries were produced by three nested multiplex PCR rounds using slightly modified ARM-PCR. The study ran its first two PCR rounds for roughly 10 cycles each, using TRBV1-TRBV30 forward primers and a C-beta reverse primer. TCRdb passed the multiplex PCR reads through MiXCR, listing each CDR3 protein once. Among 190,000 or so distinct CDR3 sequences listed, less than 70% were seen once. Blood RNA originated from unsorted whole blood, with germline DNA additionally extracted. Input material: peripheral blood. The source of these receptors is a woman in her sixties with primary liver carcinoma and hepatitis B virus infection.

In regard to this clonotype: Mismatch with germline at one junction end may stem from a read error. The chain employs TRBV29-1 and TRBJ2-2, with D possibly TRBD2 on 7 matching bases. CDR3 length: 15 amino acids. The germline gives CDR1 SQVTM, CDR2 ANQGSEA. The CDR3 loop reads CNVESGGANTGDLFF. The DNA for the CDR3 is TGCAACGTTGAATCGGGGGGCGCGAACACCGGGGATCTGTTTTTT.

As to this clonotype: A much larger clone differs by one base, so this may be a read error. The chain combines TRBV12-3 or TRBV12-4 with TRBJ1-5, with 7 nucleotides matching TRBD1. There are 15 residues in the CDR3. V dropped 6 bases and J dropped 12; count of bases not matched to a gene: 17. DNA of the CDR3: TGTGCCAGCAGGTTTAGCCCTAACCGACAGGGTGACCAGCATTTT. Protein sequence: CASRFSPNRQGDQHF.

This clonotype occurred once. A much bigger clone sits one base away, suggesting this may be a read error. The chain has TRBV4-1 and TRBJ1-5; D is ambiguous. Germline CDR1 and CDR2: MGHRA and YSYEKL. This CDR3 comprises 15 residues. The CDR3 here is CASSQEVLGNQPQDF. The DNA of the CDR3 is TGCGCCAGCAGCCAAGAAGTTCTAGGGAATCAGCCCCAGGATTTT.

About this clonotype itself: At one of its ends the junction is not consistent with the germline gene, which may arise from a read error. V is TRBV11-2 and J is TRBJ2-5; 8 positions match TRBD2. Germline CDR1 reads SGHAT; CDR2 reads FQNNGV. The CDR3 runs to 15 residues. CDR3 sequence: CASSPRTGGLETQSF. DNA of the CDR3: TGTGCCAGCAGCCCCCGGACGGGAGGGTTGGAGACCCAGAGCTTC.

In regard to this clonotype: At one of its ends the junction is not consistent with the germline gene, which may arise from a read error. The genes are TRBV29-1 and TRBJ2-5; 9 nucleotides match TRBD1. The CDR3 contains 18 residues. Germline V CDR1 and CDR2: SQVTM, ANQGSEA. As DNA, the CDR3 is TGCAGCGTTGGATTCCCTCCCGGGACAGGGCCTCTCCAAGAGACCCAGAACTTC. Translation gives CSVGFPPGTGPLQETQNF.

This clonotype has a handful of counts. This rearrangement joins TRBV5-1 to TRBJ2-1; D gene uncertain. The CDR3 loop spans 14 amino acids. V lost 4 bases and J lost 3, with 11 bases in between. CDR1 and CDR2 (germline): SGHRS, YFSETQ. The DNA for the CDR3 is TGCGCCAGCAGCCAGACAACTAACTACAATGAGCAGTTCTTC. It is translated as CASSQTTNYNEQFF.

This clonotype was detected once. The J gene is TRBJ2-7, the V gene TRBV11-2; tentatively, D is TRBD2 (5 bases). Germline V gives CDR1 SGHAT, CDR2 FQNNGV. This CDR3 is built from 15 residues. The germline V and J ends were trimmed by 5 bases and 8 bases, with 22 bases remaining between them. CDR3 nucleotides: TGTGCCAGCAGCGACTGGCGGGCGGCCTCCCACAAGCAGTACTTC. Protein: CASSDWRAASHKQYF.

The chain uses TRBV11-2 and TRBJ2-3, with 7 bases lining up with TRBD1. This CDR3 spans 18 amino acids. Germline CDR1 SGHAT, CDR2 FQNNGV. V trimming: 10 bases; J trimming: 2 bases; junction bases outside the gene matches: 21. As DNA, the CDR3 is TGTGCCAACAGATTATTGGGCTGGGGACAGCTAATCACAGATACGCAGTATTTT. It is translated as CANRLLGWGQLITDTQYF.

This clonotype was seen only once. At one end the junction does not follow the germline gene, possibly because of a read error. V gene TRBV6-5 combines with J gene TRBJ2-7, with D possibly being TRBD1 or TRBD2 (5 bases each). In germline, CDR1 is MNHEY, CDR2 SVGAGI. The CDR3 is 15 residues long. The CDR3 here is CVSSSSGTQTYEQYF. In DNA, the CDR3 is TGTGTCAGCAGTTCTTCCGGGACCCAGACCTACGAGCAGTACTTC.

Regarding this clonotype: Sequence at one end of the junction differs from germline and may be a read error. The J gene is TRBJ2-1, the V gene TRBV11-1, with 7 bases aligning to TRBD1. The length of the CDR3 is 15 residues. Germline CDR1 reads SGHAT; CDR2 reads FQDESV (reference sequence). The CDR3 reads CASSLSEQGFDEQFF. The CDR3 coding sequence is TGCGCCAGCAGCTTATCGGAACAGGGGTTCGATGAGCAGTTCTTC.

Comments on this clonotype: A much larger clone lies a single base off, so this may be a read error. The V call is TRBV6-1, the J call TRBJ2-1; D perhaps matches TRBD2 (5 bases). There are 12 residues in the CDR3. The germline gives CDR1 MNHNS, CDR2 SASEGT. Trimming cost V 8 bases and J 10 bases, with 15 bases left between them. CDR3 loop: CASGRVASEQFF. CDR3 nucleotides: TGTGCCAGCGGGAGAGTAGCATCCGAGCAGTTCTTC.

The chain employs TRBV10-3 and TRBJ1-4, with TRBD1 matching 7 bases. Germline V CDR1 and CDR2: ENHRY, SYGVKD. This CDR3 spans 14 amino acids. V shed 6 bases, J shed 5 bases, and the junction held 6 bases outside the gene matches. As DNA, the CDR3 is TGTGCCATCAGCCGGACAGGATCCAATGAAAAACTGTTTTTT. Its translation is CAISRTGSNEKLFF.

On this clonotype itself: One base away lies a much larger clone, so this may be a sequencing read error. This chain links TRBV12-3 or TRBV12-4 with TRBJ1-1; D not resolved. This CDR3 has 13 amino acids. The CDR3 sequence: CASSLKGATGAFF. The CDR3 region has the DNA TGTGCCAGCAGTTTAAAGGGTGCGACTGGAGCTTTCTTT.

Concerning this clonotype: A read error may account for a junction end that differs from germline. The CDR3 region is CASSLTSPGYIQYF. Written as DNA, the CDR3 is TGTGCCAGCAGCTTAACTTCCCCAGGGTACATCCAGTACTTC. The genes are TRBV11-2 and TRBJ2-4; TRBD1 might be the D (5 bases). The CDR3 has 14 amino acids. From germline, CDR1 is SGHAT and CDR2 FQNNGV.

The J gene is TRBJ2-5, the V gene TRBV5-4; D is undetermined. V lost 8 bases, J lost 0 bases, and 8 bases lay in between. This CDR3 has 12 amino acids. Germline assignment: CDR1 SGHNT and CDR2 YYREEE (reference sequence). For the CDR3, the DNA is TGTGCCAGTAGTACGGACCAAGAGACCCAGTACTTC. Translation: CASSTDQETQYF.

V is TRBV19 and J is TRBJ2-5; 8 nucleotides align to TRBD2. From germline, CDR1 is LNHDA and CDR2 SQIVND (reference sequence). The CDR3 covers 17 residues. After removal of 4 bases from V and 5 bases from J, the junction contained 15 bases not matched to a gene. Written as DNA, the CDR3 is TGTGCCAGTAGTACCGGCGCTAGCGGGCCCAGGTGGGAGACCCAGTACTTC. Protein: CASSTGASGPRWETQYF.

Remarks on this clonotype: With a much larger clone just one base away, this may be a read error. The chain links TRBV6-2 or TRBV6-3 to TRBJ1-1, with TRBD1 as a possible D gene (6 bases). The V and J ends lost 7 bases and 5 bases respectively, with 17 bases between them. Per germline, CDR1 MNHEY and CDR2 SVGEGT. The CDR3 contains 14 residues. As DNA, the CDR3 is TGTGCCAGCATTCCGGGACACTGGAAAACTGAAGCTTTCTTT. Residues: CASIPGHWKTEAFF.

Of note for this clonotype: One end of the junction fails to match germline, which may point to a read error. J is TRBJ2-1 and V is TRBV12-3 or TRBV12-4; D is possibly TRBD2 (6 bases). This CDR3 comprises 15 residues. In nucleotides, the CDR3 is TGTACCAGCAGTTTGGCCCTAGCGACAGTCAATGATCAGTTCTTC. Protein: CTSSLALATVNDQFF.

This clonotype was recorded at least ten times. The rearrangement links TRBV12-3 or TRBV12-4 to TRBJ2-7; 7 bases are a match to TRBD2. V lost 3 bases to trimming and J lost 9 bases; unmatched junction nucleotides: 11. This CDR3 is built from 14 residues. CDR3 DNA sequence: TGTGCCAGCAGTTTGGCGGGAGCCCAACGCGCGCAGTACTTC. It translates to CASSLAGAQRAQYF.

This clonotype was seen once. The V call is TRBV5-8, the J call TRBJ1-2; the match to TRBD1 covers 7 bases. Losses at the gene ends were 0 bases for V and 4 bases for J; bases not matched to a gene: 6. The length of the CDR3 is 15 residues. Germline lookup yields CDR1 SGHTS and CDR2 YDEGEE. The CDR3 nucleotides read TGTGCCAGCAGCTTGGAGGGACAGAGAAGCTATGGCTACACCTTC. This gives the protein CASSLEGQRSYGYTF.

This clonotype was seen at least ten times. DNA of the CDR3: TGTGCCAGCAGGCGGTCCATCGGCCCGAACACTGAAGCTTTCTTT. This translates into CASRRSIGPNTEAFF. The chain couples TRBV6-1 to TRBJ1-1; D gene ambiguous. The V gene's germline CDR1 is MNHNS and CDR2 SASEGT. The V gene lost 6 bases and the J gene lost 1 base, with 15 bases spanning the gap. There are 15 residues in the CDR3.